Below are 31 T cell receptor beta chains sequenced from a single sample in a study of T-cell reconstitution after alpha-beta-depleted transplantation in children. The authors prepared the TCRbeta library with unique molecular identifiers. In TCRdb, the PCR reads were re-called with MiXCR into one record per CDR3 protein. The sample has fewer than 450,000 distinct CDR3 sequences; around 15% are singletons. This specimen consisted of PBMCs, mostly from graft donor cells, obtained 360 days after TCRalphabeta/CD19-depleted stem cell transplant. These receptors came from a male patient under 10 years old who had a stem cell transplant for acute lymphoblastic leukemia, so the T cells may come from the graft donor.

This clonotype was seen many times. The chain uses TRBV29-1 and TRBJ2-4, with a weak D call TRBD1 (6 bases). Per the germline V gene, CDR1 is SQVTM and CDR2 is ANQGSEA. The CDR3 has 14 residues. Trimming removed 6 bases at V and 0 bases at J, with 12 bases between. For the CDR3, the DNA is TGCAGCGTGGGGGACAATCTAGCCAAAAACATTCAGTACTTC. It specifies CSVGDNLAKNIQYF. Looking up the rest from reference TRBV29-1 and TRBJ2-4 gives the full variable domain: SAVISQKPSRDICQRGTSLTIQCQVDSQVTMMFWYRQQPGQSLTLIATANQGSEATYESGFVIDKFPISRPNLTFSTLTVSNMSPEDSSIYLCSVGDNLAKNIQYFGAGTRLSVL.

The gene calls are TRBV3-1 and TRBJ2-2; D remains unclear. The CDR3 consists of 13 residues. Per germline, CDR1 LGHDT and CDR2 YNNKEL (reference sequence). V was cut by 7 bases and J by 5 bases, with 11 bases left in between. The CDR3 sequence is CASTGQSTGELFF. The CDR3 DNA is TGTGCCAGCACGGGCCAGTCAACCGGGGAGCTGTTTTTT.

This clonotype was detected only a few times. CDR3 amino acids: CASGPRRAPNTGELFF. The CDR3 nucleotides read TGTGCCAGCGGCCCCCGTAGGGCTCCGAACACCGGGGAGCTGTTTTTT. The J gene is TRBJ2-2, the V gene TRBV6-1; D gene unclear. Germline V gives CDR1 MNHNS, CDR2 SASEGT. Trimming pared 8 bases from V and 0 bases from J, leaving 16 bases between. This CDR3 region has 16 residues.

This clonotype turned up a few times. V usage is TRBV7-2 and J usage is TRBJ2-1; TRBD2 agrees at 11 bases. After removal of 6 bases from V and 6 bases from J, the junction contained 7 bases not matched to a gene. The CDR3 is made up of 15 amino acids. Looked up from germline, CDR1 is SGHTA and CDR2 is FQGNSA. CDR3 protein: CASRVAGGRLNEQFF. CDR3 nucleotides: TGTGCCAGCAGAGTAGCGGGAGGGAGGCTCAATGAGCAGTTCTTC.

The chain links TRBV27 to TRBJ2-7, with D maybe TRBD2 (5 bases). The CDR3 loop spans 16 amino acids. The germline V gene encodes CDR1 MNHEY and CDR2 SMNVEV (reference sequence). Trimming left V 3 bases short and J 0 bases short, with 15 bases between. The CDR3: CASSFRGKWGSYEQYF. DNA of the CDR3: TGTGCCAGCAGTTTTCGAGGGAAATGGGGCTCCTACGAGCAGTACTTC.

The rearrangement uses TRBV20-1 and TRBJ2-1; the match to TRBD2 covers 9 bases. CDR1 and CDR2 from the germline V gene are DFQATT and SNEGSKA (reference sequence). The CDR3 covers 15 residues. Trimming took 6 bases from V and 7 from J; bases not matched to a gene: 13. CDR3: CSARHLAGWWNEQFF. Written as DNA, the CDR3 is TGCAGTGCCCGTCATCTAGCGGGATGGTGGAATGAGCAGTTCTTC.

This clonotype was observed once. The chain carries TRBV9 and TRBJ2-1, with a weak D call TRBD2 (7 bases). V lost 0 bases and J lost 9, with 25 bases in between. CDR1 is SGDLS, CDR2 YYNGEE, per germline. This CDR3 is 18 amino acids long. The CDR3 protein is CASSVEGGLVPPWGEQFF. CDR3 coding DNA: TGTGCCAGCAGCGTAGAGGGGGGGCTCGTCCCTCCATGGGGTGAGCAGTTCTTC.

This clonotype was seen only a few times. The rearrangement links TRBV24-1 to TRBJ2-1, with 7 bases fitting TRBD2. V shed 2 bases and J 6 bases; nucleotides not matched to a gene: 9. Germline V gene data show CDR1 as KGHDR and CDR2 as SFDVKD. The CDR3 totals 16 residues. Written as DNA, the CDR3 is TGTGCCACCAGTGATTCCGGGACTACCTCATTCAATGAGCAGTTCTTC. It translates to CATSDSGTTSFNEQFF.

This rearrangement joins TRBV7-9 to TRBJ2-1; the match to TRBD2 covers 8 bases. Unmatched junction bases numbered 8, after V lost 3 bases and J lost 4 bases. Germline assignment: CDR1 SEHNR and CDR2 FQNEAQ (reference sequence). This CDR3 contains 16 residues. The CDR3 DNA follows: TGTGCCAGCAGCTTCCCTACTAGCGGAGCTTACAATGAGCAGTTCTTC. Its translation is CASSFPTSGAYNEQFF.

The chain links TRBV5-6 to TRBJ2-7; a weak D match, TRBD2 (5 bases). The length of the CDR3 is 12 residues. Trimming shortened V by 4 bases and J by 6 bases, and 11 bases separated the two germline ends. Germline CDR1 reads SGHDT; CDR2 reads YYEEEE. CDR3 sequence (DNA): TGTGCCAGCAGCCTACCGGGGAGCGAGCAGTACTTC. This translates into CASSLPGSEQYF.

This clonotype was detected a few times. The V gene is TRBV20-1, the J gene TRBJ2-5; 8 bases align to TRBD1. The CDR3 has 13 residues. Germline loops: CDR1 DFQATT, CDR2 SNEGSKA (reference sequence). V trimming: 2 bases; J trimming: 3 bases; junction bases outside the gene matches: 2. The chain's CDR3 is CSARLDREETQYF. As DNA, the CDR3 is TGCAGTGCTAGACTGGACAGGGAAGAGACCCAGTACTTC.

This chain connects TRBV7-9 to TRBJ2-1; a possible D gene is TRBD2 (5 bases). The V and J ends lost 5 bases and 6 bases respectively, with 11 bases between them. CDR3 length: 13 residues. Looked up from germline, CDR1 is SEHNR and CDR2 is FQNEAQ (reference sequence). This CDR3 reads CASSRGYSNEQFF. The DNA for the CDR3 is TGTGCCAGCAGCCGAGGGTACAGCAATGAGCAGTTCTTC.

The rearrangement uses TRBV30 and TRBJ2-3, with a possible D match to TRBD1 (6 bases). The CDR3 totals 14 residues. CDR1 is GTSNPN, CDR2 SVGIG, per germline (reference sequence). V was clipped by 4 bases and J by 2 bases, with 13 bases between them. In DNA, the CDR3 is TGTGCCTGGAATCTTCAGGGGAACACAGATACGCAGTATTTT. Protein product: CAWNLQGNTDTQYF.

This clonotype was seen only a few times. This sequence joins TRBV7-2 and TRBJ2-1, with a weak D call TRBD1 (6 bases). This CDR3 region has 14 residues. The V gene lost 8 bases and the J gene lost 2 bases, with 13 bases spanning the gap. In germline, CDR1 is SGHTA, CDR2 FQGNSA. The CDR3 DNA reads TGTGCCAGCCGACCCCCAGGGGCCTACAATGAGCAGTTCTTC. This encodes CASRPPGAYNEQFF.

CDR3 nucleotides: TGCAGTGCTAGAGTAGCTAGCGGGCAAGAGACCCAGTACTTC. It encodes CSARVASGQETQYF. The chain recombines TRBV20-1 with TRBJ2-5, with TRBD2 matching 8 bases. With V trimmed by 1 base and J by 2 bases, 3 bases remained unmatched. CDR3 length: 14 residues. In germline, CDR1 is DFQATT, CDR2 SNEGSKA (reference sequence).

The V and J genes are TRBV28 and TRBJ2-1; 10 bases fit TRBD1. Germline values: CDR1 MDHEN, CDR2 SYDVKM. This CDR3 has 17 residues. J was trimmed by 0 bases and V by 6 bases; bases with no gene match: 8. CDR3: CASSPGTGESSYNEQFF. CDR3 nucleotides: TGTGCCAGCAGCCCCGGGACAGGGGAATCCTCCTACAATGAGCAGTTCTTC.

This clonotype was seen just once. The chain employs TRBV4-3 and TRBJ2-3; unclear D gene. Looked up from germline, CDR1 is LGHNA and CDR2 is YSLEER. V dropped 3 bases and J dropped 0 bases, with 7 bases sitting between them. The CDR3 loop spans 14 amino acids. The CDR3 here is CASSHYISTDTQYF. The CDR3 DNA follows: TGCGCCAGCAGCCATTATATTAGCACAGATACGCAGTATTTT.

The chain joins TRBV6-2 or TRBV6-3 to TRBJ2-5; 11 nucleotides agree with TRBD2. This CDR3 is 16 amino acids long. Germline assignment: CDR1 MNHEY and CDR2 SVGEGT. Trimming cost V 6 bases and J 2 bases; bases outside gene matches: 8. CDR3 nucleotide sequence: TGTGCCAGCAGCCCCGGGACTAGCGGACGACAAGAGACCCAGTACTTC. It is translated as CASSPGTSGRQETQYF.

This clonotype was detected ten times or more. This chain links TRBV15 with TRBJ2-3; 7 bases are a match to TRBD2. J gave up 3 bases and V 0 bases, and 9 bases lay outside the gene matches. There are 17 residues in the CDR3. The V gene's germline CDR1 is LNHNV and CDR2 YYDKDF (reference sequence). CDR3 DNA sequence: TGTGCCACCAGCAGAGATCGGGGGGTTGAGGGAACAGATACGCAGTATTTT. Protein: CATSRDRGVEGTDTQYF.

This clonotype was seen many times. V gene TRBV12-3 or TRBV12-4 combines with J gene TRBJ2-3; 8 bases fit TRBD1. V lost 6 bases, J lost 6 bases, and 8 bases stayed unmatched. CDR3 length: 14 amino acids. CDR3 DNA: TGTGCCAGCAGCGATGGGACAGGCGGCGATACGCAGTATTTT. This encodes CASSDGTGGDTQYF.

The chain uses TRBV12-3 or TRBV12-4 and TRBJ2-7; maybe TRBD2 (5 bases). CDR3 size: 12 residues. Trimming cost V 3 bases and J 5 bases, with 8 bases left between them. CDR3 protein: CASSFGRDEQYF. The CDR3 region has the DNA TGTGCCAGCAGTTTTGGGCGGGACGAGCAGTACTTC.

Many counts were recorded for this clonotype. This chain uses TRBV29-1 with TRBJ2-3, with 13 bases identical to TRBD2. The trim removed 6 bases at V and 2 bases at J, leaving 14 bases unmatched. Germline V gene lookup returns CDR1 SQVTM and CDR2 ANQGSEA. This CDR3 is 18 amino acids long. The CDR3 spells CSVETSGRAGSYTDTQYF. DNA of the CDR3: TGCAGCGTGGAAACTAGCGGGAGGGCCGGGTCCTACACAGATACGCAGTATTTT.

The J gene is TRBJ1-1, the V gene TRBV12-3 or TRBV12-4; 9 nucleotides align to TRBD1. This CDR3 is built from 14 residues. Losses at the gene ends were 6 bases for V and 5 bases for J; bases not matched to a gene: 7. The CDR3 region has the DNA TGTGCCAGCAGAATCCGGGACAGGGTTACTGAAGCTTTCTTT. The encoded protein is CASRIRDRVTEAFF.

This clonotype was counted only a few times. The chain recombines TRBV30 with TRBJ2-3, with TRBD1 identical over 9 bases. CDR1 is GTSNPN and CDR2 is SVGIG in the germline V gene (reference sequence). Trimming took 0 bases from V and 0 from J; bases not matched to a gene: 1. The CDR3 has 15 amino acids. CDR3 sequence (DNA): TGTGCCTGGAGTGTAGGGACAGGGAGCACAGATACGCAGTATTTT. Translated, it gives CAWSVGTGSTDTQYF.

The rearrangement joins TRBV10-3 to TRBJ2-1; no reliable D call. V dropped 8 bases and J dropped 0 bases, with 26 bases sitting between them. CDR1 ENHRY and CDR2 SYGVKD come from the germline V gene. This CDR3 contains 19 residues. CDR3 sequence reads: CAICFAVSFERNSYNEQFF. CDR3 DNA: TGTGCCATCTGTTTCGCCGTATCTTTTGAACGGAACTCCTACAATGAGCAGTTCTTC.

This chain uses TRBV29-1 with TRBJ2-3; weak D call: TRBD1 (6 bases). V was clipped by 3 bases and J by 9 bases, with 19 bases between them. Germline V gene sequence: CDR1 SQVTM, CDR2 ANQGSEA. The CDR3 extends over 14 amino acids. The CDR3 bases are TGCAGCGTTGAGCGACCCAATTCGAGGGGGACGCAGTATTTT. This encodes CSVERPNSRGTQYF.

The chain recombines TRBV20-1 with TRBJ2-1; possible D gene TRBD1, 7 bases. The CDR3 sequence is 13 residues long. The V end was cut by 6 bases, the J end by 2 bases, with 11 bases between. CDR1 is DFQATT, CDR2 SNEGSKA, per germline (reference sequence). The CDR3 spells CSAGGQTYNEQFF. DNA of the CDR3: TGCAGTGCCGGGGGACAGACCTACAATGAGCAGTTCTTC.

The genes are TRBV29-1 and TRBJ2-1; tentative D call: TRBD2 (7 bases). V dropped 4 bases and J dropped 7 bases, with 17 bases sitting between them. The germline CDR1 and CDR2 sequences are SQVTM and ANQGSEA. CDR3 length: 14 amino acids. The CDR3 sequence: CSVARAGALNEQFF. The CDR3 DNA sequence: TGCAGCGTTGCGCGCGCGGGGGCTTTGAATGAGCAGTTCTTC.

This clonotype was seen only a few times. CDR3 loop: CSARNILEKLFF. The CDR3 nucleotides read TGCAGTGCTAGGAACATTCTTGAAAAACTGTTTTTT. The genes are TRBV20-1 and TRBJ1-4; D is ambiguous. Deletions cut 3 bases from V and 7 bases from J, with 9 bases between. The CDR3 totals 12 residues. The germline CDR1 and CDR2 sequences are DFQATT and SNEGSKA (reference sequence).

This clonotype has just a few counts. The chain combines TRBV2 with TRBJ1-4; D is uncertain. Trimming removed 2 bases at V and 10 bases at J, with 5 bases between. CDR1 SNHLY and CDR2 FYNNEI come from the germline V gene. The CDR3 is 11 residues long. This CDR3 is CASSETGKLFF. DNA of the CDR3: TGTGCCAGCAGTGAAACTGGAAAACTGTTTTTT.

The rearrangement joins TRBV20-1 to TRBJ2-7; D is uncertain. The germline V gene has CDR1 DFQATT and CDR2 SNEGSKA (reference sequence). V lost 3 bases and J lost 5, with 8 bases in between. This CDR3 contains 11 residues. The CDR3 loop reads CSARSRHEQYF. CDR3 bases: TGCAGTGCTAGGTCCCGACACGAGCAGTACTTC.